The sample holds many counts of the clone carrying this T cell receptor (beta chain). As yet, its antigen is unknown. TCRdb reprocessed the reads with MiXCR, giving one entry per CDR3 protein. The table lists around 100,000 distinct CDR3 sequences, 15% to 20% of them singletons, with 6.5% to 9.5% in the top ten. This entry is derived from a study of T cell repertoires in cytomegalovirus infection. Study-level information: Evidence of both CMV infection and a matching HLA type came from public TCR beta signatures. Whole-study findings and limits: Dominating the ex vivo response were HLA-C-restricted CMV-specific TCR beta clonotypes. Pooled public TCR beta family frequency picked out CMV carriers with the relevant HLA.

V was cut by 4 bases and J by 2 bases, with 9 bases left in between. The CDR3 has 14 amino acids. Germline V gene sequence: CDR1 SGHDN, CDR2 FVKESK. The origin of this receptor is a human donor in good health (CMV status not recorded). Some clones in this sample may be carry-over from other donors' samples. V is TRBV14 and J is TRBJ2-1; D gene uncertain. The sample comprised PBMCs. The CDR3 sequence: CASSLSSPYNEQFF. The CDR3 coding sequence is TGTGCCAGCAGCCTTAGTAGCCCCTACAATGAGCAGTTCTTC. Full variable domain (remainder filled in from reference TRBV14 and TRBJ2-1): EAGVTQFPSHSVIEKGQTVTLRCDPISGHDNLYWYRRVMGKEIKFLLHFVKESKQDESGMPNNRFLAERTGGTYSTLKVQPAELEDSGVYFCASSLSSPYNEQFFGPGTRLTVL.